This TCR beta chain emerged from a study of T cells in Graves' hyperthyroidism and ophthalmopathy. Germline CDR1 SGHAT, CDR2 FQDESV (reference sequence). This CDR3 region has 16 residues. Between the trimmed V and J ends, which lost 5 bases and 2 bases, there was a span of 19 bases. The study, taken as a whole, reports: Most thyroid clonotypes expanded above 0.001 were also detected in blood.

A remark on this clonotype: The antigen remains undetermined.

RNA transcripts yielded amplified TCR beta CDR3 regions. An initial round of RT-PCR targeting the TCR CDR3 relied on the HTBI primer set. TCRdb analysed the multiplex PCR reads with MiXCR anew, one entry per CDR3 protein. The sample holds approximately 430,000 distinct CDR3 sequences, 15% to 17% seen once. This rearrangement joins TRBV11-1 to TRBJ2-7; the D gene is possibly TRBD1 (6 bases). This TCR was sampled from a woman aged 18 to 35 with Graves' hyperthyroidism. Sequenced sample: blood. The CDR3 spells CASSQDGQFITYEQYF. DNA of the CDR3: TGTGCCAGCAGCCAAGACGGACAGTTTATCACCTACGAGCAGTACTTC.